This T cell receptor (beta chain) emerged from a study of shared clonotypes between healthy human individuals. Method: immunoSEQ multiplex PCR; TCRdb's copy keeps in-frame clones and lacks some. The sample contains under 850,000 clones, roughly 72% of which appear only once. The CDR3 has 13 residues. The germline V gene has CDR1 SGHNT and CDR2 YYREEE (reference sequence). The V and J ends lost 2 bases and 6 bases respectively, with 11 bases between them. This clone was counted many times. Sequences were obtained from memory CD4+ T cells sorted from blood. As to subset: CD45RA-negative fraction. The V gene is TRBV5-4, the J gene TRBJ1-1; D gene uncertain. This clonotype originated in a woman between 25 and 40 years old in good health. As DNA, the CDR3 is TGTGCCAGCAGCTTTTGGGGAACCGCTGAAGCTTTCTTT. Amino acids: CASSFWGTAEAFF.